This TCR beta chain was identified in a study of Tregs in tolerant kidney transplant recipients. In the study overall: Mixed chimerism was transient after nonmyeloablative marrow transplants from related graft donors.

The data were produced by immunoSEQ multiplex PCR, yet TCRdb's version contains in-frame clones alone and is incomplete. This sample has 90,000 to 130,000 clones, with 90% found just once. Thawed PBMCs were FACS-sorted into unstimulated CD4+CD25+CD127- regulatory T cells, CD4+CD25- non-regulatory cells, CD4 and CD8 cells. The CDR3 has 14 amino acids. The germline CDR1 and CDR2 sequences are SGHAT and FQNNGV. The germline V and J ends were trimmed by 5 bases and 4 bases, with 12 bases remaining between them. The sample was CD4+ T cells from blood, taken before the transplant. This receptor was identified in a human donor who received a combined kidney and bone marrow transplant. The chain joins TRBV11-2 to TRBJ2-1, with D tentatively TRBD2 (6 bases). The CDR3 loop reads CASSGLGGYNEQFF. Written as DNA, the CDR3 is TGTGCCAGCAGCGGCCTCGGGGGTTACAATGAGCAGTTCTTC.